These T cell receptor beta chains were read from a single sample in a study of T and B cells in COVID-19 patients. TCRdb itself ran the multiplex PCR reads through MiXCR, one entry per CDR3 protein. Of some 5,000 distinct CDR3 sequences listed, 25% to 35% were seen once; the top ten hold around 24%. The sample was blood. These receptors were obtained from a human donor who had recovered from COVID-19. Both conserved end residues are part of each CDR3. The D gene is left open where the match is weak. Clone size appears in some rows only: once, few, many, or a class for an expanded clone.

clone_size cdr3_length j_call d_call v_call cdr3_aa cdr3_nt
few 12 TRBJ1-1 NA TRBV21-1 CASSKGTGQAFF TGTGCCAGCAGCAAAGGGACAGGACAAGCTTTCTTT
few 19 TRBJ2-6 TRBD1 TRBV29-1 CSVGFKNRGFGSGANVLTF TGCAGCGTCGGATTTAAAAACAGGGGATTTGGGTCTGGGGCCAACGTCCTGACTTTC
medium-sized 16 TRBJ2-3 TRBD1 TRBV19 CASSRDLDRGPNTQYF TGTGCCAGTAGTAGGGATCTGGACAGGGGGCCAAATACGCAGTATTTT
NA 14 TRBJ1-1 TRBD1 TRBV18 CASSPPGTATEAFF TGTGCCAGCTCACCGCCCGGGACAGCCACTGAAGCTTTCTTT
NA 17 TRBJ2-1 TRBD2 TRBV6-2/TRBV6-3 CASSYPLGTSGDNEQFF TGTGCCAGCAGTTACCCCTTGGGGACTAGCGGGGACAATGAGCAGTTCTTC
NA 19 TRBJ1-1 TRBD1 TRBV20-1 CSAESPWTGTGGSRTEAFF TGCAGTGCCGAATCGCCTTGGACCGGGACAGGGGGAAGTCGGACTGAAGCTTTCTTT
few 14 TRBJ1-5 TRBD1 TRBV19 CASNYRGDNQPQHF TGTGCCAGTAATTACAGGGGAGACAATCAGCCCCAGCATTTT
few 15 TRBJ2-5 TRBD2 TRBV6-2/TRBV6-3 CASSRLSGSLETQYF TGTGCCAGCAGTCGCCTTAGCGGGAGTCTAGAGACCCAGTACTTC
NA 15 TRBJ1-2 TRBD1 TRBV19 CASSLADRTYYGYTF TGTGCCAGTAGTCTAGCGGACAGGACCTACTATGGCTACACCTTC
medium-sized 14 TRBJ2-5 NA TRBV18 CASSPPGVKETQYF TGTGCCAGCTCACCACCGGGGGTTAAAGAGACCCAGTACTTC
NA 14 TRBJ1-5 NA TRBV5-5 CASSLWGINQPQHF TGTGCCAGCAGCTTGTGGGGAATCAATCAGCCCCAGCATTTT
NA 14 TRBJ1-2 NA TRBV12-3/TRBV12-4 CASSLGTAYSGYTF TGTGCCAGCAGTTTAGGGACAGCTTATTCCGGCTACACCTTC
NA 17 TRBJ2-5 TRBD2 TRBV15 CATSRDWGIAGKETQYF TGTGCCACCAGCAGAGATTGGGGGATAGCGGGGAAAGAGACCCAGTACTTC
few 15 TRBJ2-7 NA TRBV6-1 CASSESPGQYYEQYF TGTGCCAGCAGTGAATCTCCGGGACAATACTACGAGCAGTACTTC
NA 15 TRBJ1-5 NA TRBV20-1 CSASRYQGPNQPQHF TGCAGTGCTAGTAGATACCAGGGACCCAATCAGCCCCAGCATTTT
NA 15 TRBJ2-5 TRBD2 TRBV12-3/TRBV12-4 CASSGSGSVAETQYF TGTGCCAGCAGTGGTAGCGGGAGTGTGGCAGAGACCCAGTACTTC
medium-sized 16 TRBJ2-1 TRBD2 TRBV27 CASSSRTSGTHNEQFF TGTGCCAGCAGTTCCCGGACTAGCGGGACCCACAATGAGCAGTTCTTC
few 15 TRBJ2-7 TRBD1 TRBV19 CASSMGQGIPYEQYF TGTGCCAGTAGTATGGGACAGGGGATCCCCTACGAGCAGTACTTC
NA 15 TRBJ2-1 TRBD1 TRBV24-1 CATSEPGTGRDEQFF TGTGCCACCAGTGAGCCCGGGACAGGGAGGGATGAGCAGTTCTTC
NA 14 TRBJ2-7 NA TRBV19 CASSKDSRYYEQYF TGTGCCAGTAGTAAGGACAGCAGATACTACGAGCAGTACTTC
NA 14 TRBJ1-5 NA TRBV6-1 CASSYSLLNQPQHF TGTGCCAGCAGTTACTCTCTCCTTAATCAGCCCCAGCATTTT
medium-sized 15 TRBJ2-3 NA TRBV29-1 CSVEDDREPTDTQYF TGCAGCGTTGAAGATGATCGGGAGCCCACAGATACGCAGTATTTT
large 13 TRBJ2-3 NA TRBV29-1 CSVVGGLRDTQYF TGCAGCGTTGTTGGGGGGCTGAGAGATACGCAGTATTTT